What follows are 16 T cell receptor beta chains derived from one specimen sequenced in a study of breast tumors, draining lymph nodes, adjacent tissues. Samples came from axillary lymph nodes draining the breast cancer. One entry per CDR3 protein results from TCRdb running MiXCR on the multiplex PCR reads. The profile shows roughly 130,000 distinct CDR3 sequences, just under 20% of them singletons. Sequencing was carried out using axillary lymph node tissue. The receptor set was obtained from a female donor with breast cancer. Some clones in this sample may be carry-over from other donors' samples.

This clonotype was observed a single time. Given a much more abundant clone one base away, this may be a read error. This sequence joins TRBV11-3 and TRBJ2-5; D is possibly TRBD2 (6 bases). CDR3 length: 16 amino acids. Germline lookup yields CDR1 SGHNT and CDR2 YENEEA. The CDR3 region has the DNA TGTGCCGGCAGCCCGACCGGGCAGCTCGGAGGGGAGACCCAGTACTTC. Translation gives CAGSPTGQLGGETQYF.

This clonotype came up many times. This chain connects TRBV5-5 to TRBJ2-3, with D perhaps matching TRBD1 or TRBD2 (5 bases each). Germline V CDR1 and CDR2: SGHKS, YYEKEE (reference sequence). The germline V and J ends were trimmed by 2 bases and 6 bases, with 13 bases remaining between them. The CDR3 totals 14 residues. The CDR3 nucleotides are TGTGCCAGCAGCTTTGGGCAGGGAGTGGATACGCAGTATTTT. Protein: CASSFGQGVDTQYF.

This clonotype was observed at least ten times. This sequence joins TRBV5-1 and TRBJ2-5, with D perhaps matching TRBD1 (6 bases). V shed 2 bases and J shed 0 bases, with 11 bases lying between them. This CDR3 has 15 residues. Germline V lookup: CDR1 SGHRS, CDR2 YFSETQ. The CDR3 protein is CASSFQGQDQETQYF. As DNA, the CDR3 is TGCGCCAGCAGCTTTCAGGGGCAGGACCAAGAGACCCAGTACTTC.

This clonotype was detected ten times or more. The rearrangement links TRBV7-9 to TRBJ2-1, with 8 bases fitting TRBD2. In germline, CDR1 is SEHNR, CDR2 FQNEAQ (reference sequence). J gave up 0 bases and V 5 bases, and 9 bases lay outside the gene matches. This CDR3 has 17 residues. The CDR3 here is CASSPQRGTNSYNEQFF. DNA of the CDR3: TGTGCCAGCAGCCCCCAGCGGGGGACAAACTCCTACAATGAGCAGTTCTTC.

A remark on this clonotype: A single base separates this from a much larger clone, so it may be a read error. The J gene is TRBJ2-1, the V gene TRBV6-1; no definite D call. V was trimmed by 7 bases and J by 4 bases, leaving 11 bases between them. CDR1 is MNHNS and CDR2 is SASEGT in the germline V gene. The CDR3 spans 13 residues. The DNA for the CDR3 is TGTGCCAGCACCGTCAGGTTTTACAATGAGCAGTTCTTC. Protein: CASTVRFYNEQFF.

The sample holds many counts of this clonotype. V gene TRBV27 combines with J gene TRBJ1-6; D is uncertain. Germline V gene lookup returns CDR1 MNHEY and CDR2 SMNVEV (reference sequence). The CDR3 sequence is 13 residues long. Trimming removed 6 bases at V and 9 bases at J, with 12 bases between. This CDR3 reads CASSLGLSSPLHF. CDR3 bases: TGTGCCAGCAGCTTAGGACTTTCTTCACCCCTCCACTTT.

This clonotype was counted many times. This chain links TRBV2 with TRBJ2-5; the D gene is possibly TRBD1 (5 bases). The V gene's germline CDR1 is SNHLY and CDR2 FYNNEI. V was trimmed by 8 bases and J by 2 bases, leaving 12 bases between them. CDR3 length: 13 residues. The chain's CDR3 is CASFSGPQETQYF. The CDR3 nucleotides read TGTGCCAGCTTCTCAGGGCCTCAAGAGACCCAGTACTTC.

A note on this clonotype: The junction and the germline gene differ at one end; a read error may be behind it. The V gene is TRBV18, the J gene TRBJ1-2; D gene unclear. The CDR3 sequence is 13 residues long. In germline, CDR1 is KGHSH, CDR2 LQKENI. This chain's CDR3 is CASSPTASGGYTF. The DNA for the CDR3 is TGCGCCAGCTCACCGACGGCCTCGGGCGGCTACACCTTC.

Ten or more counts support this clonotype. This chain joins TRBV19 and TRBJ1-3; 8 bases agree with TRBD1. This CDR3 has 17 amino acids. Germline V lookup: CDR1 LNHDA, CDR2 SQIVND (reference sequence). The junction had 12 bases not matched to a gene; V was cut back by 4 bases and J by 4 bases. The DNA for the CDR3 is TGTGCCAGTAGTACCCCTAAGACAGGGGTTTCAGGAAACACCATATATTTT. It translates to CASSTPKTGVSGNTIYF.

This clonotype was recorded many times. The chain carries TRBV7-9 and TRBJ2-5, with D hard to call. The CDR3 is 14 residues long. CDR1 is SEHNR and CDR2 is FQNEAQ in the germline V gene (reference sequence). V was clipped by 2 bases and J by 2 bases, with 9 bases between them. DNA for the CDR3: TGTGCCAGCAGCTTACTGGGCCATCAAGAGACCCAGTACTTC. Translating gives CASSLLGHQETQYF.

This clonotype was seen many times. The CDR3 region has the DNA TGTGCCAGCAGCTCCCCGGGAAAGGGAGGGAAACTGTTTTTT. Protein product: CASSSPGKGGKLFF. The V gene is TRBV7-2, the J gene TRBJ1-4; D call uncertain. The V and J ends lost 4 bases and 11 bases respectively, with 17 bases between them. This CDR3 spans 14 amino acids. Germline-derived CDR1 and CDR2 are SGHTA and FQGNSA.

The sample holds many counts of this clonotype. The chain is built from TRBV7-2 and TRBJ2-7, with no clear D. This CDR3 has 15 residues. Germline V gene data show CDR1 as SGHTA and CDR2 as FQGNSA. Trimming took off 1 base at V and 3 bases at J, with 13 bases between the two ends. In DNA form, the CDR3 reads TGTGCCAGCAGCTTAGTCCGAGACGGCGGCTACGAGCAGTACTTC. It specifies CASSLVRDGGYEQYF.

The chain carries TRBV12-1 and TRBJ2-7; TRBD2 is the table's D call, not checked against the DNA. TRBV12-1 is assigned pseudogene status. The CDR3 runs to 16 residues. The CDR3 nucleotides read TGTGCCAGCAGCTCCCGGACTAGCGGAGACCCCTACGAGCAGTACTTC. The encoded protein is CASSSRTSGDPYEQYF.

Note on this clonotype: A read error may explain this, as a much larger clone is one base away. The chain carries TRBV20-1 and TRBJ1-3, with a possible D match to TRBD1 (6 bases). In germline, CDR1 is DFQATT, CDR2 SNEGSKA (reference sequence). Deletions cut 8 bases from V and 7 bases from J, with 18 bases between. The CDR3 length is 13 residues. Here the CDR3 reads CSTPPQGANTIYF. For the CDR3, the DNA is TGCAGTACTCCCCCACAGGGAGCGAACACCATATATTTT.

In this sample, this clonotype turned up many times. The chain has TRBV20-1 and TRBJ2-7; 9 nucleotides line up with TRBD2. V lost 0 bases, J lost 1 base, and 1 base stayed unmatched. The V gene's germline CDR1 is DFQATT and CDR2 SNEGSKA (reference sequence). The CDR3 is 14 amino acids. CDR3 nucleotide sequence: TGCAGTGCTAGAGATCTAGCGGGATCCTACGAGCAGTACTTC. This translates into CSARDLAGSYEQYF.

This clonotype was detected many times. The rearrangement joins TRBV6-1 to TRBJ1-5; TRBD1 agrees at 8 bases. Germline V CDR1 and CDR2: MNHNS, SASEGT. The CDR3 sequence is 14 residues long. V was clipped by 1 base and J by 6 bases; unmatched bases: 2. Here the CDR3 reads CASSEGQGAQPQHF. The CDR3 bases are TGTGCCAGCAGTGAAGGCCAGGGGGCTCAGCCCCAGCATTTT.